These T cell receptor beta chains were read from a single sample in a study of T cell changes during pregnancy in multiple sclerosis. Data came from immunoSEQ multiplex PCR; TCRdb stores just in-frame clones and leaves some out. The sample comprises 90,000 to 95,000 clones, about 93% of which are singletons, and 3.5% to 4.5% rests with the top ten. This specimen was peripheral blood, taken in the first trimester of pregnancy. The receptors were gathered from a female donor with multiple sclerosis, enrolled in a pregnancy study. Each CDR3 is given with its conserved first and last residue. A D gene is named only where the DNA matches it firmly.

V,J,D,length,DNA,CDR3
TRBV9,TRBJ2-1,TRBD2,17,TGTGCCAGCAGCGTAGGTACTAGCGGGAGCTCCTACAATGAGCAGTTCTTC,CASSVGTSGSSYNEQFF
TRBV11-2,TRBJ2-2,.,16,TGTGCCAGCAGCTTAGGCAACAGGGCTGGGGCCGGGGAGCTGTTTTTT,CASSLGNRAGAGELFF
TRBV19,TRBJ2-5,.,14,TGTGCCAGTAGTATAGATAAGGGCTCTGGGACTCAGTACTTC,CASSIDKGSGTQYF
TRBV7-9,TRBJ1-4,TRBD1,16,TGTGCCAGCAGCTCCCCCCAGGGGGCAGGAGAAGAAAAACTGTTTTTT,CASSSPQGAGEEKLFF
TRBV5-1,TRBJ2-6,.,15,TGCGCCAGCAGCTTGGCCGTCTCTGGGGCCAACGTCCTGACTTTC,CASSLAVSGANVLTF
TRBV13,TRBJ2-7,TRBD1,15,TGTGCCAGCAGCGTCAAACAGGGGGGCAACTACGAGCAGTACTTC,CASSVKQGGNYEQYF
TRBV10-3,TRBJ1-3,.,13,TGTGCCATCAGTGACCCAGTTGGAAACACCATATATTTT,CAISDPVGNTIYF
TRBV7-2,TRBJ1-3,.,14,TGTGCCAGCAGCTTTAGAACAGGGATGGACACCATATATTTT,CASSFRTGMDTIYF
TRBV12-5,TRBJ2-5,.,15,TGTGCTAGTGGTTTCCCCTCGGGTGACCAAGAGACCCAGTACTTC,CASGFPSGDQETQYF
TRBV7-3,TRBJ2-3,.,19,TGTGCCAGCAGCTTAACACCCCCTATGAGTTCGTGGAGCACAGATACGCAGTATTTT,CASSLTPPMSSWSTDTQYF
TRBV11-2,TRBJ1-2,TRBD1,13,TGTGCCAGCAGCTCGACAGGGAACTATGGCTACACCTTC,CASSSTGNYGYTF
TRBV19,TRBJ1-5,.,18,TGTGCCAGTAGGGCCACGGCGGGCGGGTGGCATAGCAATCAGCCCCAGCATTTT,CASRATAGGWHSNQPQHF
TRBV5-6,TRBJ1-4,TRBD1,14,TGTGCCAGCAGCCTACAGGGGGCGAGTGAAAAACTGTTTTTT,CASSLQGASEKLFF
TRBV5-4,TRBJ1-1,TRBD1,20,TGTGCCAGCAGCTTGTGGGGGGTGGGCGACAGGGCAGCTGGGGCCACTGAAGCTTTCTTT,CASSLWGVGDRAAGATEAFF